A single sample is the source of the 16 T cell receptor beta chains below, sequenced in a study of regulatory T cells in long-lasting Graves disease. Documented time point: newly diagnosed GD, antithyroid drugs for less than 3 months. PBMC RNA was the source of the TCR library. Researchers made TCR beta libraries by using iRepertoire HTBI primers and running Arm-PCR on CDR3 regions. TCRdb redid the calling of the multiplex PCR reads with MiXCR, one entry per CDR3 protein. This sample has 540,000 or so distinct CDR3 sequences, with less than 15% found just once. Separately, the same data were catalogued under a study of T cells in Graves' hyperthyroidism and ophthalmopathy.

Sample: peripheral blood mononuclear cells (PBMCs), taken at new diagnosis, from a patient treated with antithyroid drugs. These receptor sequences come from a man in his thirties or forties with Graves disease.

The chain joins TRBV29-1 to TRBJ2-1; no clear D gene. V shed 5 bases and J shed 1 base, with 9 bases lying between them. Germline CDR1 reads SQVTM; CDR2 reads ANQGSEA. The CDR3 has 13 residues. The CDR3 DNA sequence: TGCAGCGTTATTCCTCGTTCCTACAATGAGCAGTTCTTC. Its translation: CSVIPRSYNEQFF.

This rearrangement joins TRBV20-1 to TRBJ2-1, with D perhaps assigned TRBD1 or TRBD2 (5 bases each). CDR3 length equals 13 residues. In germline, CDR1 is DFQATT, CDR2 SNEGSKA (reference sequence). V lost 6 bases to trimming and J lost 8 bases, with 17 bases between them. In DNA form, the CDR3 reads TGCAGTGCCCCGGGACCAGAGAGGGATGAGCAGTTCTTC. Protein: CSAPGPERDEQFF.

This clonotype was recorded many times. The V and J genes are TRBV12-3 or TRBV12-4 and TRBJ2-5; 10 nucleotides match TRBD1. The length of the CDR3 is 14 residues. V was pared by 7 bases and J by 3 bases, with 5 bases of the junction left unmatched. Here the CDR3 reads CASTRDRGKETQYF. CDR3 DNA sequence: TGTGCCAGCACTCGGGACAGGGGAAAAGAGACCCAGTACTTC.

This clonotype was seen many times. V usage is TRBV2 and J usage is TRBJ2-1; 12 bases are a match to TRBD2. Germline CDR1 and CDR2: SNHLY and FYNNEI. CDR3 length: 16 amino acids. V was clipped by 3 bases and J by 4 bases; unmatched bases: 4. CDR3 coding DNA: TGTGCCAGCAGTGAGGTGGGACTAGCGGGTTACAATGAGCAGTTCTTC. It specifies CASSEVGLAGYNEQFF.

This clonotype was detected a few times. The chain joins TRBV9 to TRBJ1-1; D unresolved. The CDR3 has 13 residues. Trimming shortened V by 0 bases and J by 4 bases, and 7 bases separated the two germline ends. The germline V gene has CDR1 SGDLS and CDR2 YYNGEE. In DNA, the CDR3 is TGTGCCAGCAGCGTAGACGGGGTCACTGAAGCTTTCTTT. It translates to CASSVDGVTEAFF.

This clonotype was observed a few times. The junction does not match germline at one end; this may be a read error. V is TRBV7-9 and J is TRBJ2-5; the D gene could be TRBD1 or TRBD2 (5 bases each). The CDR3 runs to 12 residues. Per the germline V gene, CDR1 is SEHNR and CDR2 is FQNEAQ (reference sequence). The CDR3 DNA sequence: TGTGCCAGCAGCGAGGGACGAGAGACCCGGTACTTC. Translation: CASSEGRETRYF.

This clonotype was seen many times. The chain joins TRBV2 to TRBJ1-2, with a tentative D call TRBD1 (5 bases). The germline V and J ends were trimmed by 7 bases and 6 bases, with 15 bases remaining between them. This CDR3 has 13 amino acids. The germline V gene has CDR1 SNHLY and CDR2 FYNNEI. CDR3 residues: CASIPGTPNGYTF. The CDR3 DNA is TGTGCCAGCATCCCCGGGACCCCTAATGGCTACACCTTC.

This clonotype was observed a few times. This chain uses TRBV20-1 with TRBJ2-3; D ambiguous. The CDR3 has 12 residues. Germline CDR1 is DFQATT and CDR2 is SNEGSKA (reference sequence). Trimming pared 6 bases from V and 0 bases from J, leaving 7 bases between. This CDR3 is CSAPLSTDTQYF. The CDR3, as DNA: TGCAGTGCCCCCCTTAGCACAGATACGCAGTATTTT.

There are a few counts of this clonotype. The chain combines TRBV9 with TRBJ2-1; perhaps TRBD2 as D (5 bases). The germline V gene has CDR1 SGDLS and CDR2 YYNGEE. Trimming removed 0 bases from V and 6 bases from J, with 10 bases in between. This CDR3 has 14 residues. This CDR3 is CASSVGTLSNEQFF. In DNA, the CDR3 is TGTGCCAGCAGCGTAGGGACTTTATCCAATGAGCAGTTCTTC.

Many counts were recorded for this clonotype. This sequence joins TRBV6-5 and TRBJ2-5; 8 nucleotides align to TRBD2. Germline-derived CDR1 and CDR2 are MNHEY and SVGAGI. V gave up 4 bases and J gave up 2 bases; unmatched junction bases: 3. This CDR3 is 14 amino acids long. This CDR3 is CASSWAGGQETQYF. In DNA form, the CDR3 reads TGTGCCAGCAGTTGGGCGGGAGGTCAAGAGACCCAGTACTTC.

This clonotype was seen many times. The CDR3: CSARAALAGRGETQYF. The CDR3 DNA follows: TGCAGTGCCCGTGCGGCACTAGCGGGGAGAGGAGAGACCCAGTACTTC. V and J are TRBV20-1 and TRBJ2-5; the match to TRBD2 covers 10 bases. The V gene end was trimmed by 6 bases and the J gene end by 4 bases; junction bases not matched to a gene: 14. Germline V gives CDR1 DFQATT, CDR2 SNEGSKA (reference sequence). The length of the CDR3 is 16 residues.

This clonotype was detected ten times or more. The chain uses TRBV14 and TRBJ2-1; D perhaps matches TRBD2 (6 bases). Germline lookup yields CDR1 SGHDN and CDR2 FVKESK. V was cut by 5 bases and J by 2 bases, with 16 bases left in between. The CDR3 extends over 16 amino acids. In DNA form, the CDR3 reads TGTGCCAGCAGCTCCTCAAGCGGGCCACCCTACAATGAGCAGTTCTTC. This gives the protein CASSSSSGPPYNEQFF.

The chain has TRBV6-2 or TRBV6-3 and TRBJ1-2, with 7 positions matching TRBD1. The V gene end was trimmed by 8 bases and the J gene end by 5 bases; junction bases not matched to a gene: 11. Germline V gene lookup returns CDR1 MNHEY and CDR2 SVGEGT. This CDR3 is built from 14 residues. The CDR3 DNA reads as TGTGCCAGCGACCAGGGGGGACCGATTTATGGCTACACCTTC. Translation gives CASDQGGPIYGYTF.

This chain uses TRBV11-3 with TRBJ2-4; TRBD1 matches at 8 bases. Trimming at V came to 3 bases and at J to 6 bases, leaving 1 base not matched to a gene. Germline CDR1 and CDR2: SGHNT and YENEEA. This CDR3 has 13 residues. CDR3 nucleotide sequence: TGTGCCAGCAGCTTTACAGGGGGAAACATTCAGTACTTC. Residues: CASSFTGGNIQYF. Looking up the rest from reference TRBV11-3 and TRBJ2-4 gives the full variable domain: EAGVVQSPRYKIIEKKQPVAFWCNPISGHNTLYWYLQNLGQGPELLIRYENEEAVDDSQLPKDRFSAERLKGVDSTLKIQPAELGDSAVYLCASSFTGGNIQYFGAGTRLSVL.

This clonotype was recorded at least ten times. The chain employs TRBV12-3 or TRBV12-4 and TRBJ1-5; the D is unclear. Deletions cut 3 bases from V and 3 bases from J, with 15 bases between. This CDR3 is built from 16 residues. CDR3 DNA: TGTGCCAGCAGTTTCGGGCTTCGGGGAGTCAATCAGCCCCAGCATTTT. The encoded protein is CASSFGLRGVNQPQHF.

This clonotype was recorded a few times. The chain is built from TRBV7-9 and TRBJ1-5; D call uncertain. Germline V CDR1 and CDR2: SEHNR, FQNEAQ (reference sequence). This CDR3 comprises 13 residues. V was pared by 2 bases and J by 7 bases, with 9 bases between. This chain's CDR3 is CASSLLEGQPQHF. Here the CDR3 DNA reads TGTGCCAGCAGCTTACTCGAAGGACAGCCCCAGCATTTT.